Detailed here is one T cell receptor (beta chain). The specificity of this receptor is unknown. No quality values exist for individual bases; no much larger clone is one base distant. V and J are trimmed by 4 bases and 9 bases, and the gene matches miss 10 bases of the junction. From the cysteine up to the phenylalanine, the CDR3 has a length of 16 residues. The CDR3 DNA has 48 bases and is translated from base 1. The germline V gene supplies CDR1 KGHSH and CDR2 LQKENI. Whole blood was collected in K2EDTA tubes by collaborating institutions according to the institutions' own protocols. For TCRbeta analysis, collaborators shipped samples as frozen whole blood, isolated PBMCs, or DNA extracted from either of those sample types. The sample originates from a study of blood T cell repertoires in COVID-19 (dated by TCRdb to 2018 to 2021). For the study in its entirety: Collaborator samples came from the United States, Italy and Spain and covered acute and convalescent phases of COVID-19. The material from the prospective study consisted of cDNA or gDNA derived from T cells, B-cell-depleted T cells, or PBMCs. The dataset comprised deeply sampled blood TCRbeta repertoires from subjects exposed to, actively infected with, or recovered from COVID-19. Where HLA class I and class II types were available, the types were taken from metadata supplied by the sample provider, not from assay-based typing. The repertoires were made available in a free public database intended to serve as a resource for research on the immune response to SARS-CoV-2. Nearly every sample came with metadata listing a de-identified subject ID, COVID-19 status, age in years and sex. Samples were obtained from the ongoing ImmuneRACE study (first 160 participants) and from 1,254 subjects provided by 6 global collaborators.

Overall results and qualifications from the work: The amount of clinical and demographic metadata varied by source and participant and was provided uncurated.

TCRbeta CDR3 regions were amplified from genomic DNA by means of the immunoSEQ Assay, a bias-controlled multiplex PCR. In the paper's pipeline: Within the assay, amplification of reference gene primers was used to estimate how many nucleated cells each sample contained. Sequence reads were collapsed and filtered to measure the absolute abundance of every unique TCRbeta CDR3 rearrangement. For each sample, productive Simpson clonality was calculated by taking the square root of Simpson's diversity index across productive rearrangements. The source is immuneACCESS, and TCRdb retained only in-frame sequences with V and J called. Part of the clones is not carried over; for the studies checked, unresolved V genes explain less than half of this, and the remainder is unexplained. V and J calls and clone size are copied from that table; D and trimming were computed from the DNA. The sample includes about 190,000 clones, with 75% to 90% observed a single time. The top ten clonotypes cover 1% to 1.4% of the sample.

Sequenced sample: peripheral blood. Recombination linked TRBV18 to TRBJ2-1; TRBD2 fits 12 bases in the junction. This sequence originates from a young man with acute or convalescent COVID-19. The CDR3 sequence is CASSRMGLAGKSEQFF. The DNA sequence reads TGTGCCAGCTCACGAATGGGACTAGCGGGTAAAAGTGAGCAGTTCTTC.